Reported below is one T cell receptor beta chain. What it binds is unknown. This entry comes from a study of cytomegalovirus exposure and HLA in healthy donors. Study results and limitations: Clonal expansion, a later analysis showed, was greater in HLA-associated TCR beta chains than in equally common others. CMV antigen specificity was confirmed in vitro for a few CMV-associated chains. In an earlier analysis, most TCR beta V segments were productive about 87% or about 30% of the time. The classifier, whose performance was assessed in both the original and validation cohorts, reportedly diagnosed cytomegalovirus status with high specificity and sensitivity.

The PCR employed 60 Vbeta primers together with 13 Jbeta primers. Generated by immunoSEQ multiplex PCR, the TCRdb table keeps only in-frame clones and is missing some. The sample holds roughly 120,000 clones, about 80% seen once. Sequenced material: PBMCs. The receptor's source is a man aged 30-40 years in good health and CMV-seropositive.

CDR3 amino acids: CASSFPAGEQYF. The CDR3 DNA reads as TGTGCCAGCAGCTTTCCCGCCGGGGAGCAGTACTTC. The rearrangement joins TRBV27 to TRBJ2-7; D ambiguous. CDR3 length equals 12 residues. V was shortened by 6 bases and J by 7 bases, with 13 bases between the two germline ends. Germline lookup yields CDR1 MNHEY and CDR2 SMNVEV (reference sequence).